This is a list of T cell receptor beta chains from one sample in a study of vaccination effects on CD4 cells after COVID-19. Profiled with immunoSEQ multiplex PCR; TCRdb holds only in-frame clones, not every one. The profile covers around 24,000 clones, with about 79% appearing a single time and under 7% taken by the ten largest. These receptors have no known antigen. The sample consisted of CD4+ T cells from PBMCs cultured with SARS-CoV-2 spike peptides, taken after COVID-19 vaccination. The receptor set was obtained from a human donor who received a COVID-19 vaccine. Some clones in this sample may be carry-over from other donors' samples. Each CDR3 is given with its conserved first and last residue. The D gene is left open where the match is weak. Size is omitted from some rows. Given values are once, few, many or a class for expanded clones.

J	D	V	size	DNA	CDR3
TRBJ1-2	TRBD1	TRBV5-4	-	TGTGCCAGCAGCTTGGGGGGAACAGGGGGCGGCTACACCTTC	CASSLGGTGGGYTF
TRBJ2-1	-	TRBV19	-	TGTGCCAGTAGTCCAGGGACGCGAAACAATGAGCAGTTCTTC	CASSPGTRNNEQFF
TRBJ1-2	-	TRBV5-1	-	TGCGCCAGCAGCCCCCAGGAGGGGGGGCATGGCTACACCTTC	CASSPQEGGHGYTF
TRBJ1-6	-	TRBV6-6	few	TGTGCCAGCAGTTTTGACAGATATTCACCCCTCCACTTT	CASSFDRYSPLHF
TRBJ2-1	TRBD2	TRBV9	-	TGTGCCAGCAGCGCACCCGGGGGCGGGGGGCCATCGAATGAGCAGTTCTTC	CASSAPGGGGPSNEQFF
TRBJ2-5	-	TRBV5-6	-	TGTGCCAGCAGCTTGAGGGTGAGGGAGACCCAGTACTTC	CASSLRVRETQYF
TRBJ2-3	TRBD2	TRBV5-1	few	TGCGCCAGCAGCTCCGGATCCACTAGCGGGGTGAGCACAGATACGCAGTATTTT	CASSSGSTSGVSTDTQYF
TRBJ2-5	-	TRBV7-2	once	TGTGCCAGCAGCTCGAGTAGAAGCGGACAGTCGGAGACCCAGTACTTC	CASSSSRSGQSETQYF
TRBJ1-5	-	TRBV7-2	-	TGTGCCAGCAGCACGGACCGCAATCAGCCCCAGCATTTT	CASSTDRNQPQHF
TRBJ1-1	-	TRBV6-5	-	TGTGCCAGCAAAGTAATCCCTGAAGCTTTCTTT	CASKVIPEAFF
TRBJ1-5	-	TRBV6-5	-	TGTGCCAGCAGTTACTCAACACAGGGAGCTAGGAATTTT	CASSYSTQGARNF
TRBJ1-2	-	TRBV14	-	TGTGCCAGCAGCGGTACTTTCACAGGGAGTTCTTACTATGGCTACACCTTC	CASSGTFTGSSYYGYTF
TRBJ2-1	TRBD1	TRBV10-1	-	TGCGCCAGCAGTGGACTACCGGGACAGGGTAGAAATGAGCAGTTCTTC	CASSGLPGQGRNEQFF
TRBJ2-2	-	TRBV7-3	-	TGTGCCAGCAGCTTATTGACGGGGGTCGGCACCGGGGAGCTGTTTTTT	CASSLLTGVGTGELFF
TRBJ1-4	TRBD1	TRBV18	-	TGTGCCAGCTCAGCGGGACAGGTTAATGAAAAACTGTTTTTT	CASSAGQVNEKLFF
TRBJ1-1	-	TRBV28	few	TGTGCCAGCACCCATTTCGGAGGGGGAAACACTGAAGCTTTCTTT	CASTHFGGGNTEAFF
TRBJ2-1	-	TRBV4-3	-	TGCGCCAGCAGCCAAGATACAGGGTTTCGGGAGCAGTTCTTC	CASSQDTGFREQFF
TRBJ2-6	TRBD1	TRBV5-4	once	TGTGCCAACTCGATCCGTGGGGACAGGGTATCTGGGGCCAACGTCCTGACTTTC	CANSIRGDRVSGANVLTF
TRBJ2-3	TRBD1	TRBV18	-	TGTGCCAGCTCAAGGACAGGCAACCCAGATACGCAGTATTTT	CASSRTGNPDTQYF
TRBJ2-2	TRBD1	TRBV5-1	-	TGCGCCAGCAGCCCTCCCGGGACAGGGAACACCGGGGAGCTGTTTTTT	CASSPPGTGNTGELFF
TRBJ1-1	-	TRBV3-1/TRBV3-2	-	TGTGCCAGCAGCCAAAGTTGGAACACTGAAGCTTTCTTT	CASSQSWNTEAFF
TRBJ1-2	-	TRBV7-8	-	TGTGCCAGCAGCTCAGAACAAGGAATTTATGGCTACACCTTC	CASSSEQGIYGYTF
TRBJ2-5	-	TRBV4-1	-	TGCGCCAGCAGCCAAGGGCTGCTCCAAGAGACCCAGTACTTC	CASSQGLLQETQYF
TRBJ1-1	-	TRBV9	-	TGTGCCAGCAGCGTAGCAGGGCAGAACACTGAAGCTTTCTTT	CASSVAGQNTEAFF
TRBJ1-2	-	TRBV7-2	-	TGTGCCAGCAGCCTCTCCCGGGCGGACTATGGCTACACCTTC	CASSLSRADYGYTF
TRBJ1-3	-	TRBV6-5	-	TGTGCCAGCAGCTTCAGGGTCCCCGGAAACACCATATATTTT	CASSFRVPGNTIYF
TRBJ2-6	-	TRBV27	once	TGTGCCAGCAGCCCAATCGGGGTGGGACTCTCTGGGGCCAACGTCCTGACTTTC	CASSPIGVGLSGANVLTF
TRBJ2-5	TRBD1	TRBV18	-	TGTGCCAGCTCACCACCCCCAACAGGGGTAGAGACCCAGTACTTC	CASSPPPTGVETQYF